This TCR beta chain was sequenced for a study of blood T cells in healthy people across ages. Study-wide background: Capture via template switching afforded approximately one barcoded beta molecule per two T cells.

The table lists this clonotype with a few counts. The use of a sample-barcoded 5' primer and a J-beta primer mix characterized a second PCR of roughly 6 to 12 cycles. TCRdb reprocessed the 5' RACE reads with MiXCR, giving one entry per CDR3 protein. The table includes some 800,000 distinct CDR3 sequences, 20% to 30% detected once. The germline V gene has CDR1 LGHNA and CDR2 YNFKEQ. With 3 bases clipped from V and 8 bases from J, the junction kept 6 bases outside the gene matches. This CDR3 comprises 16 residues. The sample also formed part of further work on T cells of mothers and their children. Turning to that study: Second-PCR amplification with M1S added sample barcodes and 2-4 random nucleotides. Reads obtained per mother exceeded 8.5 million TCR beta CDR3 reads, with approximately 3 million obtained per child. Regardless of relatedness, pairs show thymic selection shaping TCR recombination output in a similar manner.

The chain uses TRBV4-2 and TRBJ2-1; the match to TRBD2 covers 14 bases. The sequenced material came from blood. The receptor was derived from a boy younger than 18 in good health. The CDR3 region has the DNA TGTGCCAGCAGCCATGCGGCGGGACTAGCGGGAGATGAGCAGTTCTTC. Translation: CASSHAAGLAGDEQFF.